The rows below give T cell receptor beta chains drawn from one sample of a study of T cells in Graves' hyperthyroidism and ophthalmopathy. A single record per CDR3 protein comes from TCRdb applying MiXCR to the multiplex PCR reads. Among hundreds of thousands of distinct CDR3 sequences listed, about 20% were seen once. Sequencing was carried out using blood. All receptors derive from a man aged 35 to 55 with Graves' ophthalmopathy. CDR3s include the opening cysteine and the closing phenylalanine or tryptophan. The order of the fields is clone size, D gene, V gene, J gene, CDR3 protein, CDR3 DNA. The D gene is left open where the match is weak. The size of a clone is reported for some rows only, either as once, few or many, or as a class for expanded clones.

NA	TRBD1	TRBV29-1	TRBJ1-2	CSVGGQGEGYTF	TGCAGCGTTGGGGGACAGGGGGAAGGCTACACCTTC
few	NA	TRBV24-1	TRBJ1-2	CATSDGGPDGYTF	TGTGCCACCAGTGACGGTGGACCGGATGGCTACACCTTC
NA	TRBD2	TRBV6-1	TRBJ2-3	CAGGRGGGTDTQYF	TGTGCCGGTGGGCGGGGGGGCGGCACAGATACGCAGTATTTT
few	NA	TRBV6-1	TRBJ2-7	CASSKGLGQTISYEQYF	TGTGCCAGCAGTAAAGGGCTCGGACAGACAATTTCTTACGAGCAGTACTTC
NA	NA	TRBV5-1	TRBJ2-3	CASIPTPGRGADTQYF	TGCGCCAGCATCCCCACCCCCGGGAGAGGGGCAGATACGCAGTATTTT
many	NA	TRBV27	TRBJ2-7	CASSLRALPSYEQYF	TGTGCCAGCAGTTTAAGGGCCCTTCCCTCCTACGAGCAGTACTTC
many	NA	TRBV7-2	TRBJ1-5	CASSLVGGREQPQHF	TGTGCCAGCAGCTTAGTCGGGGGCCGGGAACAGCCCCAGCATTTT
NA	TRBD1	TRBV27	TRBJ1-5	CASSPDLTGGKEPQHF	TGTGCCAGCAGTCCCGACCTGACAGGGGGTAAGGAGCCCCAGCATTTT
many	NA	TRBV3-1	TRBJ2-5	CASSQSFPQETQYF	TGTGCCAGCAGCCAATCCTTCCCCCAAGAGACCCAGTACTTC
NA	TRBD1	TRBV6-1	TRBJ1-5	CASSFTDRAQPQHF	TGTGCCAGCAGTTTTACGGACAGGGCTCAGCCCCAGCATTTT
NA	TRBD1	TRBV14	TRBJ2-7	CASSPGQAQTSYEQYF	TGTGCCAGCAGCCCCGGACAGGCCCAAACTAGCTACGAGCAGTACTTC
NA	NA	TRBV5-1	TRBJ1-3	CASTDGNTIYF	TGCGCCAGCACAGACGGAAACACCATATATTTT
few	NA	TRBV7-2	TRBJ2-2	CASRALNTGELFF	TGTGCCAGTCGGGCCCTGAACACCGGGGAGCTGTTTTTT
few	NA	TRBV20-1	TRBJ1-2	CSATLLYEQNYGYTF	TGCAGTGCTACTCTATTATATGAGCAAAACTATGGCTACACCTTC
once	NA	TRBV24-1	TRBJ2-7	CATSDSSDYEQYF	TGTGCCACCAGTGATTCCTCCGACTACGAGCAGTACTTC
many	TRBD2	TRBV3-1	TRBJ2-1	CASSRGGENEQFF	TGTGCCAGCAGCCGCGGGGGAGAGAATGAGCAGTTCTTC
few	TRBD1	TRBV7-6	TRBJ1-1	CASSPGTGGNTEAFF	TGTGCCAGCAGCCCGGGGACAGGGGGGAACACTGAAGCTTTCTTT
NA	TRBD1	TRBV6-2/TRBV6-3	TRBJ1-1	CASLDREKDEAFF	TGTGCCAGCCTCGACAGGGAAAAGGATGAAGCTTTCTTT
many	NA	TRBV5-1	TRBJ2-1	CASSPMGPAVSGDEQFF	TGCGCCAGCAGCCCAATGGGGCCGGCCGTTAGTGGGGATGAGCAGTTCTTC
NA	TRBD2	TRBV11-3	TRBJ2-7	CASSLDQGLAGGSCEQYF	TGTGCCAGCAGCTTAGATCAAGGACTAGCGGGAGGAAGCTGCGAGCAGTACTTC
many	NA	TRBV11-2	TRBJ2-1	CASSLGGGNEQFF	TGTGCCAGCAGCTTAGGAGGAGGGAATGAGCAGTTCTTC
NA	NA	TRBV2	TRBJ2-3	CASSVGLVGGTDTQYF	TGTGCCAGCAGTGTAGGTTTAGTTGGGGGCACAGATACGCAGTATTTT